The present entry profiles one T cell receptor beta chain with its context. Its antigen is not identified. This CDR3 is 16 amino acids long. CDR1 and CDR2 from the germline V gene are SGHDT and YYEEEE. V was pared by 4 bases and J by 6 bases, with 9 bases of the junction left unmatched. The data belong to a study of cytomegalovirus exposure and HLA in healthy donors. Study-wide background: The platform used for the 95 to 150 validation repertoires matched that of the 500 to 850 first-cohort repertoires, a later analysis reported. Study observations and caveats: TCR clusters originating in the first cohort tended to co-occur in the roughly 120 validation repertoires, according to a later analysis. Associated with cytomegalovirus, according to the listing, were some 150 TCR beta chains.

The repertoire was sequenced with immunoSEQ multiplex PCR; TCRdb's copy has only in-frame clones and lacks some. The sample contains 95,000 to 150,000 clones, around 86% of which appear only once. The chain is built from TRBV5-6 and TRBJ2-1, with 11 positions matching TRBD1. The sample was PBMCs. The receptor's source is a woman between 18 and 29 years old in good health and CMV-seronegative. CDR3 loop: CASSPTGTGGINEQFF. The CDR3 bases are TGTGCCAGCAGCCCGACCGGGACAGGGGGGATCAATGAGCAGTTCTTC.